The T cell receptor (beta chain) under discussion was sequenced for a study of Ad26.COV2.S vaccination and SARS-CoV-2 variants. The wider study: Vaccine-arm donor from the placebo-controlled COV1001 Ad26.COV2.S trial.

The CDR3 runs 13 residues. V lost 0 bases to trimming and J lost 6 bases; unmatched junction nucleotides: 2. CDR1 and CDR2 (germline): SQVTM, ANQGSEA. Some clones are missing from TCRdb's copy, which holds only in-frame ones; the method was immunoSEQ multiplex PCR. Here the sample spans 320,000 or so clones, approximately 87% being singletons. As to treatment: about 20 received Ad26.COV2.S at low or high dose, single or two shots; about 5 received placebo; per-sample allocation not given. Specimens were obtained on day 63 following the first vaccine or placebo injection. This clonotype was obtained from a person between 18 and 65 years old who received the Ad26.COV2.S COVID-19 vaccine or a placebo. V is TRBV29-1 and J is TRBJ2-1, with TRBD2 matching over 7 bases. The specimen comprised peripheral blood, sampled in a trial of Ad26.COV2.S vaccine versus placebo. The CDR3 DNA reads as TGCAGCGTTGAAGAGTCGGGGGGCAATGAGCAGTTCTTC. Translating gives CSVEESGGNEQFF.